Below, 22 T cell receptor beta chains from the same sample are listed, as sequenced in a study of cytomegalovirus exposure and HLA in healthy donors. The PCR made use of 60 Vbeta and 13 Jbeta primers. TCRdb keeps only in-frame clones here, not all; method: immunoSEQ multiplex PCR. The sample lists approximately 150,000 clones, around 82% seen once, with about 6.8% in the top ten. Sequencing used PBMCs. The receptors originated from a middle-aged woman in good health and CMV-seropositive.

The V call is TRBV18, the J call TRBJ2-1, with TRBD2 matching 7 bases. This CDR3 spans 15 amino acids. V dropped 2 bases and J dropped 0; count of bases not matched to a gene: 1. CDR1 KGHSH and CDR2 LQKENI come from the germline V gene. CDR3 DNA: TGTGCCAGCTCACCAGGGACTAACTCCTACAATGAGCAGTTCTTC. Encoded protein: CASSPGTNSYNEQFF.

This clone has just a few counts. This chain connects TRBV13 to TRBJ1-1; D is unresolved. The CDR3 is 12 amino acids. The germline V gene encodes CDR1 PRHDT and CDR2 FYEKMQ (reference sequence). V gave up 5 bases and J gave up 10 bases, with 14 bases separating them. CDR3: CASSRPGSGAFF. DNA of the CDR3: TGTGCCAGCAGCCGTCCGGGAAGCGGAGCTTTCTTT.

The CDR3 DNA reads as TGTGCCAGCAGTGGGGAACAGGGACAGCCCCAGCATTTT. As protein: CASSGEQGQPQHF. This chain joins TRBV6-1 and TRBJ1-5, with TRBD1 as a possible D gene (6 bases). Germline assignment: CDR1 MNHNS and CDR2 SASEGT. This CDR3 contains 13 residues. V was clipped by 4 bases and J by 7 bases, with 11 bases between them.

This clone was detected only once. The J gene is TRBJ1-2, the V gene TRBV28, with no clear D. The CDR3 totals 13 residues. V was shortened by 7 bases and J by 6 bases, with 15 bases between the two germline ends. Germline assignment: CDR1 MDHEN and CDR2 SYDVKM. The CDR3 DNA reads as TGTGCCAGCACGACACATTCAGTTCATGGCTACACCTTC. It translates to CASTTHSVHGYTF.

This clone was counted only a few times. This sequence joins TRBV5-5 and TRBJ2-7; possibly TRBD1 for D (6 bases). Trimming took off 5 bases at V and 0 bases at J, with 15 bases between the two ends. Looked up from germline, CDR1 is SGHKS and CDR2 is YYEKEE (reference sequence). There are 15 residues in the CDR3. The CDR3 nucleotides read TGTGCCAGCAGTGTGGGGGCGGGCAGCTCCTACGAGCAGTACTTC. Translated: CASSVGAGSSYEQYF. Supplemented by reference TRBV5-5 and TRBJ2-7, the full variable domain reads DAGVTQSPTHLIKTRGQQVTLRCSPISGHKSVSWYQQVLGQGPQFIFQYYEKEERGRGNFPDRFSARQFPNYSSELNVNALLLGDSALYLCASSVGAGSSYEQYFGPGTRLTVT.

CDR3 nucleotides: TGCGCCAGCAGCTTGTTTAGCGGGACGGCTACCGATACGCAGTATTTT. It codes for CASSLFSGTATDTQYF. V is TRBV5-1 and J is TRBJ2-3; TRBD2 agrees at 8 bases. The V gene's germline CDR1 is SGHRS and CDR2 YFSETQ. V dropped 1 base and J dropped 6; count of bases not matched to a gene: 10. The CDR3 totals 16 residues.

The chain employs TRBV6-1 and TRBJ1-1; 12 bases match TRBD1. CDR1 is MNHNS and CDR2 is SASEGT in the germline V gene. V was pared by 5 bases and J by 6 bases, with 4 bases of the junction left unmatched. This CDR3 is 14 amino acids long. Written as DNA, the CDR3 is TGTGCCAGCAGTCGGGGACAGGGGGCCCCTGAAGCTTTCTTT. Residues: CASSRGQGAPEAFF.

J is TRBJ2-1 and V is TRBV29-1, with TRBD1 as a possible D gene (5 bases). Between the trimmed V and J ends, which lost 7 bases and 5 bases, there was a span of 12 bases. In germline, CDR1 is SQVTM, CDR2 ANQGSEA. CDR3 length equals 12 residues. The CDR3 here is CSAWAGHNEQFF. CDR3 coding DNA: TGCAGCGCCTGGGCAGGGCACAATGAGCAGTTCTTC.

V and J are TRBV18 and TRBJ2-1; 7 nucleotides align to TRBD1. Germline V lookup: CDR1 KGHSH, CDR2 LQKENI. The CDR3 covers 11 residues. With 1 base clipped from V and 15 bases from J, the junction kept 3 bases outside the gene matches. In DNA, the CDR3 is TGTGCCAGCTCACCACAACAGGGGCTGTTCTTC. This gives the protein CASSPQQGLFF.

The genes are TRBV6-1 and TRBJ1-5, with unresolved D. The V end was cut by 8 bases, the J end by 5 bases, with 13 bases between. The CDR3 sequence is 13 residues long. The germline V gene encodes CDR1 MNHNS and CDR2 SASEGT. The CDR3 DNA follows: TGTGCCAGCGATCTTCTGGGAGATCAGCCCCAGCATTTT. Translating gives CASDLLGDQPQHF.

The chain couples TRBV2 to TRBJ1-5; 8 bases agree with TRBD1. This CDR3 spans 15 amino acids. Trimming removed 5 bases from V and 2 bases from J; junction bases left unmatched: 5. Per the germline V gene, CDR1 is SNHLY and CDR2 is FYNNEI. The CDR3 is CASSRTGQGNQPQHF. CDR3 nucleotides: TGTGCCAGCAGTCGGACAGGGCAAGGCAATCAGCCCCAGCATTTT.

The chain uses TRBV19 and TRBJ2-4, with a tentative D call TRBD1 (6 bases). With 9 bases removed from V and 0 bases from J, the gap between germline ends came to 9 bases. The CDR3 spans 13 residues. From germline, CDR1 is LNHDA and CDR2 SQIVND (reference sequence). The DNA for the CDR3 is TGTGCCAGCACAGGGTTAGCCAAAAACATTCAGTACTTC. It encodes CASTGLAKNIQYF.

The V call is TRBV9, the J call TRBJ2-6; 9 bases are shared with TRBD1. V dropped 3 bases and J dropped 3; count of bases not matched to a gene: 10. CDR1 and CDR2 (germline): SGDLS, YYNGEE. The CDR3 extends over 18 amino acids. CDR3 sequence: CASSGRTGEEVGANVLTF. The CDR3 coding sequence is TGTGCCAGCAGCGGTAGGACAGGGGAGGAGGTTGGGGCCAACGTCCTGACTTTC.

The rearrangement joins TRBV28 to TRBJ1-4, with D perhaps matching TRBD1 (5 bases). Germline V gives CDR1 MDHEN, CDR2 SYDVKM. The CDR3 runs to 15 residues. Between the trimmed V and J ends, which lost 6 bases and 4 bases, there was a span of 15 bases. The CDR3 here is CASRNTGDGNEKLFF. DNA of the CDR3: TGTGCCAGCAGAAATACAGGAGATGGTAATGAAAAACTGTTTTTT.

This clone was seen repeatedly, ten times or more. The chain couples TRBV5-4 to TRBJ1-4; D unresolved. Germline CDR1 reads SGHNT; CDR2 reads YYREEE (reference sequence). The CDR3 loop spans 16 amino acids. The V gene lost 4 bases and the J gene lost 2 bases, with 15 bases spanning the gap. Written as DNA, the CDR3 is TGTGCCAGCAGCCCCGGACTGGTCGGTACTAATGAAAAACTGTTTTTT. Amino acids: CASSPGLVGTNEKLFF.

This chain connects TRBV6-1 to TRBJ2-7; D unclear. Looked up from germline, CDR1 is MNHNS and CDR2 is SASEGT. Trimming cost V 4 bases and J 6 bases, with 7 bases left between them. The CDR3 is 11 amino acids. The CDR3 sequence: CASSVYLEQYF. CDR3 nucleotides: TGTGCCAGCAGTGTCTACCTCGAGCAGTACTTC.

Written as DNA, the CDR3 is TGTGCCAGCAGTTTTGGGGACAACTCCTACGAGCAGTACTTC. Protein product: CASSFGDNSYEQYF. The chain couples TRBV27 to TRBJ2-5; possible D gene TRBD1, 6 bases. The DNA end favors TRBJ2-7, so the J call may be wrong. The CDR3 has 14 residues. The V gene's germline CDR1 is MNHEY and CDR2 SMNVEV (reference sequence).

The chain employs TRBV5-1 and TRBJ2-2; TRBD2 matches at 7 bases. Germline V gene data show CDR1 as SGHRS and CDR2 as YFSETQ. Germline trimming cut 0 bases from V and 4 bases from J; bases unmatched to any gene: 0. CDR3 length equals 14 residues. The CDR3 coding sequence is TGCGCCAGCAGCTTGGGCGGGGGCACCGGGGAGCTGTTTTTT. Translating it yields CASSLGGGTGELFF.

This clone has just a few counts. The V call is TRBV27, the J call TRBJ2-3; possible D gene TRBD1, 5 bases. The CDR3 totals 14 residues. The germline CDR1 and CDR2 sequences are MNHEY and SMNVEV (reference sequence). V was shortened by 2 bases and J by 0 bases, with 6 bases between the two germline ends. The CDR3 bases are TGTGCCAGCAGTTTAAGGGGCAGCACAGATACGCAGTATTTT. This translates into CASSLRGSTDTQYF.

This chain uses TRBV5-1 with TRBJ1-1, with D perhaps matching TRBD1 (6 bases). Trimming left V 0 bases short and J 6 bases short, with 21 bases between. CDR1 is SGHRS, CDR2 YFSETQ, per germline. CDR3 size: 17 residues. In nucleotides, the CDR3 is TGCGCCAGCAGCTTGGAGGGGGTCAGGGGATCTGTCCCTGAAGCTTTCTTT. Protein sequence: CASSLEGVRGSVPEAFF.

The rearrangement joins TRBV19 to TRBJ2-2; TRBD2 matches 10 bases. This CDR3 is built from 14 residues. The V gene's germline CDR1 is LNHDA and CDR2 SQIVND (reference sequence). J lost 3 bases, V lost 7 bases, and 2 bases had no gene match. The CDR3 is CASMLAGDTGELFF. The CDR3 bases are TGTGCCAGTATGCTAGCGGGAGACACCGGGGAGCTGTTTTTT.

The gene calls are TRBV19 and TRBJ1-4; 9 bases fit TRBD1. This CDR3 contains 17 residues. In germline, CDR1 is LNHDA, CDR2 SQIVND (reference sequence). J was trimmed by 7 bases and V by 9 bases; bases with no gene match: 18. The CDR3 bases are TGTGCCAGCAATCCATATACAGGGGGCTCGAGACGTGAAAAACTGTTTTTT. Protein sequence: CASNPYTGGSRREKLFF. The complete variable domain, with remaining parts taken from reference TRBV19 and TRBJ1-4, reads DGGITQSPKYLFRKEGQNVTLSCEQNLNHDAMYWYRQDPGQGLRLIYYSQIVNDFQKGDIAEGYSVSREKKESFPLTVTSAQKNPTAFYLCASNPYTGGSRREKLFFGSGTQLSVL.